The present T cell receptor beta chain was sequenced within a study of CD4 T cells in relation to SARS-CoV-2 and coronaviruses. Remarks on this clone: Its antigen is not identified.

Before the COVID-19 pandemic, during about 2011-2019, CD4+ T cells were taken from unexposed donors. After about 11 days of culture, CD4+ T cells were isolated. Some clones are missing from TCRdb's copy, which holds only in-frame ones; the method was immunoSEQ multiplex PCR. The sample gives about 23,000 clones, approximately 68% of which show up once; around a fifth is in the top ten. The CDR3 has 12 amino acids. The germline V and J ends were trimmed by 5 bases and 7 bases, with 12 bases remaining between them. CDR1 is MNHEY, CDR2 SVGEGT, per germline. This clonotype originated in a human donor in good health. The J gene is TRBJ2-7, the V gene TRBV6-2 or TRBV6-3, with D unresolved. The sample taken for sequencing was CD4+ T cells from PBMCs, cultured in vitro. The CDR3, as DNA: TGTGCCAGCAGTGACGTCGTGGTGGAGCAGTACTTC. Translation: CASSDVVVEQYF.